This T cell receptor (beta chain) was identified in a study of cytomegalovirus exposure and HLA in healthy donors. Study-wide points: Accurate prediction of most subjects' HLA-A and HLA-B alleles from TCR beta sequences was reported.

As regards this clone: Its antigen is not identified.

The PCR was carried out with 60 Vbeta primers and 13 Jbeta primers. The table came from immunoSEQ multiplex PCR; TCRdb's copy has only in-frame clones and leaves some out. The sample consists of 130,000 to 150,000 clones, around 84% of them appearing once. This TCR came from a middle-aged man in good health and CMV-seropositive. What was sequenced was PBMCs.

The CDR3 here is CASSQVVASGASTDTQYF. The CDR3 DNA reads as TGTGCCAGCAGCCAAGTCGTGGCTAGCGGGGCTAGCACAGATACGCAGTATTTT. The V and J genes are TRBV4-2 and TRBJ2-3; 9 bases map to TRBD2. Per the germline V gene, CDR1 is LGHNA and CDR2 is YNFKEQ. There are 18 residues in the CDR3. The ends lost 1 base at V and 0 bases at J; junction bases unmatched: 8.